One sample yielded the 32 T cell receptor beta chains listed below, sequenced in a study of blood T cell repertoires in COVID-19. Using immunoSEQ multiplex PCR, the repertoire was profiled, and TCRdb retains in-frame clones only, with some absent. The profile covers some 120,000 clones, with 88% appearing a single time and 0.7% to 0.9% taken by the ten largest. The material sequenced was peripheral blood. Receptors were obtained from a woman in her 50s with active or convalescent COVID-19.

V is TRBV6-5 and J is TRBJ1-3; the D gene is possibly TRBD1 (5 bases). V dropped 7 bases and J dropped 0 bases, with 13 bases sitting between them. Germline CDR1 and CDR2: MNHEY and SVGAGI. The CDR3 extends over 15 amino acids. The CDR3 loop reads CASNPDTLSGNTIYF. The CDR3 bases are TGTGCCAGCAATCCGGACACCCTCTCTGGAAACACCATATATTTT.

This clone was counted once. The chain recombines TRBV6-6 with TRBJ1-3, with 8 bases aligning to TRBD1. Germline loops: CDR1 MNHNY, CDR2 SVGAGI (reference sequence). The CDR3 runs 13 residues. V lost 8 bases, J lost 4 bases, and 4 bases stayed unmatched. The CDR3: CASVSGGGNTIYF. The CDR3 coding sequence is TGTGCCAGCGTTTCAGGGGGCGGAAACACCATATATTTT.

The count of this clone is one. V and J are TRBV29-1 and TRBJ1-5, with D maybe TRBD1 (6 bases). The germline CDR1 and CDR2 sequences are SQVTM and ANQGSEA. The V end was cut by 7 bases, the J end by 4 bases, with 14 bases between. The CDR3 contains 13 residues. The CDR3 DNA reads TGCAGCGCCGGACAGACAGGAAATCAGCCCCAGCATTTT. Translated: CSAGQTGNQPQHF.

The CDR3 bases are TGTGCCAGCAGTCCACCGTCGGGGAGGAATGAGCAGTTCTTC. Translating it yields CASSPPSGRNEQFF. This chain links TRBV28 with TRBJ2-1; D might be TRBD2 (6 bases). V lost 5 bases and J lost 7, with 15 bases in between. Germline CDR1 is MDHEN and CDR2 is SYDVKM. The CDR3 is made up of 14 amino acids.

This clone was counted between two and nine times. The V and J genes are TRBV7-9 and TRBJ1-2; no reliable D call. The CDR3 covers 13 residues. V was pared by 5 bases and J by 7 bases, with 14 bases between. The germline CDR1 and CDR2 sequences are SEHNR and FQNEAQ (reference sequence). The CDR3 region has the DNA TGTGCCAGCAGCCCTGGCGGGATTTCTGGCTACACCTTC. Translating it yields CASSPGGISGYTF.

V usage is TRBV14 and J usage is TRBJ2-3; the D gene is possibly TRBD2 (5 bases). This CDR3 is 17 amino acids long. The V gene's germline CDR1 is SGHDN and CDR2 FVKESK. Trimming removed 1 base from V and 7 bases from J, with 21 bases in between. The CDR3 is CASSQASGGWDSNTQYF. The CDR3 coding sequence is TGTGCCAGCAGCCAAGCCAGCGGAGGTTGGGATTCGAATACGCAGTATTTT.

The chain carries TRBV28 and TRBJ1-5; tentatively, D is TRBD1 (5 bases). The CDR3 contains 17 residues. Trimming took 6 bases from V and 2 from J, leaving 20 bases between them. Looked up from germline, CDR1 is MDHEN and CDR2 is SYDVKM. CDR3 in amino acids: CASRAPGRGLGNQPQHF. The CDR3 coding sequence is TGTGCCAGCAGGGCTCCGGGACGAGGACTAGGCAATCAGCCCCAGCATTTT.

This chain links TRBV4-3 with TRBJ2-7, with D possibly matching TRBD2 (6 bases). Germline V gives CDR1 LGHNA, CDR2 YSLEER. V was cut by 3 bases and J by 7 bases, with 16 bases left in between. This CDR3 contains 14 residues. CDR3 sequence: CASSHITTGTEQYF. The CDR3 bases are TGCGCCAGCAGCCATATCACGACGGGGACTGAGCAGTACTTC.

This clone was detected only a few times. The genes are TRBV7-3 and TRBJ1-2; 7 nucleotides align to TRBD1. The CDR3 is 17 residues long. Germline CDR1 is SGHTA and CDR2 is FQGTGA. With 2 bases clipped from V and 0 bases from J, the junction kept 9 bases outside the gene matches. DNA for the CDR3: TGTGCCAGCAGCTTAGTTTTCAGGGGGAGACCTAACTATGGCTACACCTTC. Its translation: CASSLVFRGRPNYGYTF.

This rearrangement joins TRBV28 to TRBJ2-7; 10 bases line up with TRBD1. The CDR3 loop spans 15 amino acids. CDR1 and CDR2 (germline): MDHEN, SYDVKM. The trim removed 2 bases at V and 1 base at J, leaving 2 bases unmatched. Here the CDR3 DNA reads TGTGCCAGCAGTTTAAGGGGACAGGGGTCCTACGAGCAGTACTTC. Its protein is CASSLRGQGSYEQYF.

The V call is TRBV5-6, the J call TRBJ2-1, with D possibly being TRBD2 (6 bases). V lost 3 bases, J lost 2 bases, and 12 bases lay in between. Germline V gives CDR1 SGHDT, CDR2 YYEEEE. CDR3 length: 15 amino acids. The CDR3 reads CASSYPGAAYNEQFF. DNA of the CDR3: TGTGCCAGCAGCTACCCGGGAGCAGCCTACAATGAGCAGTTCTTC.

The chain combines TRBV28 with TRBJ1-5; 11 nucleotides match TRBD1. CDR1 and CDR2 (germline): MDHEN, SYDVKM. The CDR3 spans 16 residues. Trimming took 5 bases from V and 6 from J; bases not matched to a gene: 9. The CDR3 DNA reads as TGTGCCAGCAGTCCAGGGGGACAGGGGGGCGGTCAGCCCCAGCATTTT. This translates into CASSPGGQGGGQPQHF.

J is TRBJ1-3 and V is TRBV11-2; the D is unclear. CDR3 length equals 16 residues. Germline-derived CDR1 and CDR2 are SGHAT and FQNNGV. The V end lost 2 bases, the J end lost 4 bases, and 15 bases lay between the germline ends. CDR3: CASSLLRRMGGNTIYF. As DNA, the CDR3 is TGTGCCAGCAGCTTACTCCGCAGGATGGGCGGAAACACCATATATTTT.

The CDR3 reads CASSSESGVHGYTF. In nucleotides, the CDR3 is TGTGCCAGCAGTTCTGAGTCAGGGGTCCATGGCTACACCTTC. V is TRBV6-2 or TRBV6-3 and J is TRBJ1-2, with a tentative D call TRBD1 (6 bases). This CDR3 is 14 amino acids long. From germline, CDR1 is MNHEY and CDR2 SVGEGT. The V and J ends lost 4 bases and 6 bases respectively, with 15 bases between them.

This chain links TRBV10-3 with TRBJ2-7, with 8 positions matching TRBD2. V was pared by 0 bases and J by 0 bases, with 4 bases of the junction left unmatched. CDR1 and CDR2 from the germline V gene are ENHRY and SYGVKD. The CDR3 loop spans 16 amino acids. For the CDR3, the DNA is TGTGCCATCAGTGAGTCGTCAGCGGGAGACTCCTACGAGCAGTACTTC. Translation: CAISESSAGDSYEQYF.

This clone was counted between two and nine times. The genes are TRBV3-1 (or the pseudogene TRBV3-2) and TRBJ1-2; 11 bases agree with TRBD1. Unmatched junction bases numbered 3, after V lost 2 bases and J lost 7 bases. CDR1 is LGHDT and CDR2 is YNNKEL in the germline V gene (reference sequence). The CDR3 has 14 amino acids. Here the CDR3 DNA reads TGTGCCAGCAGCCAACTGGACAGGGGGCTTGGCTACACCTTC. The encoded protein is CASSQLDRGLGYTF.

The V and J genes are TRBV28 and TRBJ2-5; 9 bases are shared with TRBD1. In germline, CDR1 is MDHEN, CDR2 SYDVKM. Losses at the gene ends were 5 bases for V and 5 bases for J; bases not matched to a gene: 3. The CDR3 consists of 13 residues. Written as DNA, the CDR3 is TGTGCCAGCAGTCTCGGACAGGGGGAGACCCAGTACTTC. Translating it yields CASSLGQGETQYF.

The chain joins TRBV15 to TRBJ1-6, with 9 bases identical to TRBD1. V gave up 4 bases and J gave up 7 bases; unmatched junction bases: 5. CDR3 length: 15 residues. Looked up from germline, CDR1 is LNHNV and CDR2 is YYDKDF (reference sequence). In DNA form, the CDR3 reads TGTGCCACCAGCACACAGGGGGCTAACAATTCACCCCTCCACTTT. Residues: CATSTQGANNSPLHF.

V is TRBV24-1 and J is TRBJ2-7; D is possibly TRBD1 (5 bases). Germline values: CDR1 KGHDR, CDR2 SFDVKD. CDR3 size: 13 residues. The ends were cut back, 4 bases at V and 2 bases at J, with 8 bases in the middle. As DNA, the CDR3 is TGTGCCACCAGTGACGTAGGGGCCTACGAGCAGTACTTC. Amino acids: CATSDVGAYEQYF.

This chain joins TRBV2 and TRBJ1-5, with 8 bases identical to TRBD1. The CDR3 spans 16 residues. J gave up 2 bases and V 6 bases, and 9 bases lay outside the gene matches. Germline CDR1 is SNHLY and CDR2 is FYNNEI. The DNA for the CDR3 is TGTGCCAGCAGAGGACAGGGCCAGGGAGGCAATCAGCCCCAGCATTTT. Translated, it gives CASRGQGQGGNQPQHF.

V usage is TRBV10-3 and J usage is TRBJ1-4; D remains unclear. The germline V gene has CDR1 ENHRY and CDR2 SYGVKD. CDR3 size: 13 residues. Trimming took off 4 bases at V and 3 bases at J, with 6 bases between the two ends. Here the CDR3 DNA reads TGTGCCATCAGTGTTGGCTCTAATGAAAAACTGTTTTTT. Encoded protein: CAISVGSNEKLFF.

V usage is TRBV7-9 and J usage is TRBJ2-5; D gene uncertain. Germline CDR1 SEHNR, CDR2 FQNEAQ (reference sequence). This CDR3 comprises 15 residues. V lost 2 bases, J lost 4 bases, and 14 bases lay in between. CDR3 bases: TGTGCCAGCAGCTTACCCGGCAGTAGCAGAGAGACCCAGTACTTC. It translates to CASSLPGSSRETQYF.

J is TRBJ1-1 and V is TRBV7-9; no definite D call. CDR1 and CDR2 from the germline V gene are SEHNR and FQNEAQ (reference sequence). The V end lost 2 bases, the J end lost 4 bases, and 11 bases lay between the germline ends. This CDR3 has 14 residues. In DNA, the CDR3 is TGTGCCAGCAGCTTACTCGAGGTGGGCACTGAAGCTTTCTTT. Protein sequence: CASSLLEVGTEAFF.

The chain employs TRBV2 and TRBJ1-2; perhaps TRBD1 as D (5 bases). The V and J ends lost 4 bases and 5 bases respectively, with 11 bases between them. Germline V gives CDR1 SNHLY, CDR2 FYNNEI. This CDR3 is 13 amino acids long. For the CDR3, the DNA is TGTGCCAGCAGTGCTGAGGGGAGGTATGGCTACACCTTC. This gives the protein CASSAEGRYGYTF.

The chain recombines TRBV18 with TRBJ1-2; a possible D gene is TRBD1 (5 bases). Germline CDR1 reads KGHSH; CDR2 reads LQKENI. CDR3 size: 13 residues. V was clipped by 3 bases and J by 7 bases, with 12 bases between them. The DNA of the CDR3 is TGTGCCAGCTCACCGTCGGAGGGGCCTGGCTACACCTTC. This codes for CASSPSEGPGYTF.

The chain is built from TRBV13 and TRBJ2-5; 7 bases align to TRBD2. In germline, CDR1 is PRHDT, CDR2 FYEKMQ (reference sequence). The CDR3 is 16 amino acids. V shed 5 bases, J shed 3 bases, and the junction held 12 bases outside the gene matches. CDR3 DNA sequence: TGTGCCAGCAGCCTCAGGGCTAGCGGATTAAAAGAGACCCAGTACTTC. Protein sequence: CASSLRASGLKETQYF.

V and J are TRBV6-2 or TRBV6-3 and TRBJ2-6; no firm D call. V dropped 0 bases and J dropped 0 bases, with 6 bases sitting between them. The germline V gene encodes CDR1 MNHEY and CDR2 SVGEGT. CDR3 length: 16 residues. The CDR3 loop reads CASSYSSSSGANVLTF. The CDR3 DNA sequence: TGTGCCAGCAGTTACTCTTCGAGCTCTGGGGCCAACGTCCTGACTTTC.

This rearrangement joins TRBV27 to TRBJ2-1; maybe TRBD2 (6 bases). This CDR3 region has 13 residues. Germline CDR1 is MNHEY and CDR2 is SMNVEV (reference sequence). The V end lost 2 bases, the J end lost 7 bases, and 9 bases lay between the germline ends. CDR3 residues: CASSLRRGNEQFF. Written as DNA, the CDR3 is TGTGCCAGCAGTTTACGGAGGGGAAATGAGCAGTTCTTC.

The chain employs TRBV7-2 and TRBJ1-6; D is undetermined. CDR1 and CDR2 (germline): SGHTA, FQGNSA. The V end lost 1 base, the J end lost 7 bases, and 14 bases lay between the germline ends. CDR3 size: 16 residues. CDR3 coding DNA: TGTGCCAGCAGCTTAGTCGCCAGGCCTCCCAATTCACCCCTCCACTTT. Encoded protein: CASSLVARPPNSPLHF.

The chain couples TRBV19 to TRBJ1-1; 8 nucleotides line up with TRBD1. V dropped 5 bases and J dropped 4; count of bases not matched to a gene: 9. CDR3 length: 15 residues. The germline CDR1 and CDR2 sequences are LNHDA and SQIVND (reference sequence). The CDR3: CASSFAGGAGTEAFF. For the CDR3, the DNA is TGTGCCAGTAGTTTTGCAGGGGGCGCGGGCACTGAAGCTTTCTTT.

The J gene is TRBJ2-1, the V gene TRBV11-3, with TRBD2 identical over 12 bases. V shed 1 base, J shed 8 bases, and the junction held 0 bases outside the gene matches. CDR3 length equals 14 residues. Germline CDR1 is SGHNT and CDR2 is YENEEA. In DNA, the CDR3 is TGTGCCAGCAGCTTAGCTAGCGGGAGGGATGAGCAGTTCTTC. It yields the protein CASSLASGRDEQFF.

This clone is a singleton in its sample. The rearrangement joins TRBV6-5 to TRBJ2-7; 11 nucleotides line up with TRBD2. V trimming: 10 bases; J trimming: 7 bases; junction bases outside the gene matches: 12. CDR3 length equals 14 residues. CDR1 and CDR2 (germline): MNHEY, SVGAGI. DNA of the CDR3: TGTGCCACTCGAACTAGCGGGAGACAGTGGGAGCAGTACTTC. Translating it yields CATRTSGRQWEQYF.